These 30 T cell receptor beta chains share one sample of origin, sequenced in a study of shared clonotypes between healthy human individuals. Produced via immunoSEQ multiplex PCR; TCRdb's table is partial and in-frame only. This sample has roughly 2,300,000 clones, with under 95% found just once. Sequences were obtained from naive CD4+ T cells from PBMCs. Subset noted: CD45RA+ positively selected. Receptor source: a young man in good health. Some clones in this sample may be carry-over from other donors' samples.

The CDR3 region is CASRVQGQGEAFF. In DNA form, the CDR3 reads TGTGCCAGCAGGGTACAGGGGCAGGGAGAAGCTTTCTTT. The chain carries TRBV6-1 and TRBJ1-1, with 7 bases fitting TRBD1. Trimming at V came to 6 bases and at J to 8 bases, leaving 9 bases not matched to a gene. CDR1 and CDR2 from the germline V gene are MNHNS and SASEGT. The CDR3 runs 13 residues.

This clone was seen a single time. V gene TRBV19 combines with J gene TRBJ2-7, with D maybe TRBD2 (5 bases). The ends were cut back, 5 bases at V and 6 bases at J, with 26 bases in the middle. This CDR3 contains 17 residues. In germline, CDR1 is LNHDA, CDR2 SQIVND (reference sequence). The CDR3 nucleotides read TGTGCCAGTAGTTCTCTCCCGCCTAGAGGGAGCAGGAGCGAGCAGTACTTC. Amino acid sequence: CASSSLPPRGSRSEQYF.

As for this clone: The same CDR3 also results from other DNA sequences found in this sample. The chain combines TRBV28 with TRBJ2-3; D unclear. Germline assignment: CDR1 MDHEN and CDR2 SYDVKM. CDR3 length: 13 residues. Trimming stripped 2 bases from V and 1 base from J, with 4 bases between. CDR3 amino acids: CASSLPGTDTQYF. DNA for the CDR3: TGTGCCAGCAGTTTACCTGGCACAGATACGCAGTATTTT.

The CDR3 sequence: CASSRQGSNQPQHF. DNA of the CDR3: TGTGCCAGCAGTCGACAGGGTAGCAATCAGCCCCAGCATTTT. The chain uses TRBV6-1 and TRBJ1-5, with TRBD1 matching 7 bases. The junction had 1 base not matched to a gene; V was cut back by 5 bases and J by 0 bases. Germline CDR1 is MNHNS and CDR2 is SASEGT. The length of the CDR3 is 14 residues.

Concerning this clone: Other DNA sequences from this sample encode an identical CDR3 as well. This sequence joins TRBV29-1 and TRBJ2-7; D uncertain. This CDR3 contains 13 residues. CDR1 and CDR2 from the germline V gene are SQVTM and ANQGSEA. Trimming removed 7 bases at V and 0 bases at J, with 13 bases between. DNA of the CDR3: TGCAGCGCCCGCCTCGTCCTCTCCTACGAGCAGTACTTC. Translation gives CSARLVLSYEQYF.

The CDR3 protein is CASSLFLTTQRGGEYF. The CDR3 nucleotides read TGTGCCAGCAGTTTATTTTTAACAACACAACGAGGGGGGGAGTACTTC. The chain recombines TRBV27 with TRBJ2-7; maybe TRBD2 (7 bases). From germline, CDR1 is MNHEY and CDR2 SMNVEV (reference sequence). V lost 1 base and J 11 bases, leaving 24 bases between the germline ends. The length of the CDR3 is 16 residues.

This chain uses TRBV7-9 with TRBJ1-5, with TRBD1 as a possible D gene (6 bases). Germline-derived CDR1 and CDR2 are SEHNR and FQNEAQ (reference sequence). The CDR3 has 16 amino acids. V lost 4 bases to trimming and J lost 4 bases, with 17 bases between them. The CDR3 reads CASSSTDRYPNQPQHF. CDR3 nucleotides: TGTGCCAGCAGCTCGACCGACAGGTATCCAAATCAGCCCCAGCATTTT.

J is TRBJ2-7 and V is TRBV27; 9 nucleotides line up with TRBD1. V dropped 8 bases and J dropped 7; count of bases not matched to a gene: 18. This CDR3 has 16 amino acids. The germline gives CDR1 MNHEY, CDR2 SMNVEV (reference sequence). CDR3 region: CASRAPDRGVLQEQYF. The CDR3 DNA reads TGTGCCAGCCGGGCCCCCGACAGGGGGGTGCTTCAAGAGCAGTACTTC.

The J gene is TRBJ2-1, the V gene TRBV5-4; 9 bases map to TRBD2. Germline trimming cut 3 bases from V and 7 bases from J; bases unmatched to any gene: 8. The CDR3 has 15 amino acids. CDR1 and CDR2 from the germline V gene are SGHNT and YYREEE (reference sequence). CDR3 region: CASSWGAGGQNEQFF. The DNA for the CDR3 is TGTGCCAGCAGCTGGGGGGCGGGAGGGCAAAATGAGCAGTTCTTC.

The chain joins TRBV6-1 to TRBJ2-3, with D unresolved. V lost 6 bases, J lost 0 bases, and 10 bases lay in between. In germline, CDR1 is MNHNS, CDR2 SASEGT. The CDR3 is 14 amino acids. The CDR3 spells CASRNGRSTDTQYF. For the CDR3, the DNA is TGTGCCAGCAGAAACGGGCGGAGCACAGATACGCAGTATTTT.

V and J are TRBV27 and TRBJ2-6; D is uncertain. Germline CDR1 reads MNHEY; CDR2 reads SMNVEV (reference sequence). Deletions cut 5 bases from V and 1 base from J, with 9 bases between. This CDR3 has 15 residues. The DNA of the CDR3 is TGTGCCAGCAGTGGCGGCAAATCTGGGGCCAACGTCCTGACTTTC. Its translation: CASSGGKSGANVLTF.

This chain uses TRBV5-4 with TRBJ2-7, with 7 bases matching TRBD1. Germline CDR1 SGHNT, CDR2 YYREEE (reference sequence). Trimming removed 4 bases from V and 6 bases from J; junction bases left unmatched: 10. The CDR3 contains 14 residues. CDR3 region: CASSVQGVPAEQYF. The CDR3 DNA reads TGTGCCAGCAGCGTCCAGGGGGTTCCCGCCGAGCAGTACTTC. Full variable domain (rest looked up from reference TRBV5-4 and TRBJ2-7): ETGVTQSPTHLIKTRGQQVTLRCSSQSGHNTVSWYQQALGQGPQFIFQYYREEENGRGNFPPRFSGLQFPNYSSELNVNALELDDSALYLCASSVQGVPAEQYFGPGTRLTVT.

The rearrangement links TRBV6-6 to TRBJ2-1, with a possible D match to TRBD2 (6 bases). From germline, CDR1 is MNHNY and CDR2 SVGAGI (reference sequence). Trimming stripped 8 bases from V and 4 bases from J, with 18 bases between. The CDR3 covers 15 residues. The CDR3 is CASASWGAGYNEQFF. The CDR3 nucleotides are TGTGCCAGCGCTTCATGGGGTGCGGGATACAATGAGCAGTTCTTC.

This chain links TRBV30 with TRBJ1-2; 9 nucleotides match TRBD1. Trimming at V came to 4 bases and at J to 6 bases, leaving 6 bases not matched to a gene. The CDR3 totals 13 residues. CDR1 is GTSNPN and CDR2 is SVGIG in the germline V gene (reference sequence). Written as DNA, the CDR3 is TGTGCCTGGAACCACCGACAGGGGGATGGCTACACCTTC. This sequence encodes CAWNHRQGDGYTF.

This chain connects TRBV13 to TRBJ1-2, with unresolved D. V dropped 1 base and J dropped 6 bases, with 9 bases sitting between them. Germline lookup yields CDR1 PRHDT and CDR2 FYEKMQ (reference sequence). This CDR3 contains 13 residues. Here the CDR3 reads CASSLEWGNGYTF. CDR3 in DNA: TGTGCCAGCAGCTTAGAGTGGGGAAATGGCTACACCTTC. Based on the CDR3 plus reference TRBV13 and TRBJ1-2, the full variable domain is AAGVIQSPRHLIKEKRETATLKCYPIPRHDTVYWYQQGPGQDPQFLISFYEKMQSDKGSIPDRFSAQQFSDYHSELNMSSLELGDSALYFCASSLEWGNGYTFGSGTRLTVV.

CDR3 nucleotides: TGTGCCAGCAGTTTATTCCCTTCCCCTAATGAAAAACTGTTTTTT. Residues: CASSLFPSPNEKLFF. The gene calls are TRBV28 and TRBJ1-4; D not certain. Trimming left V 1 base short and J 3 bases short, with 9 bases between. CDR3 length: 15 residues. Per the germline V gene, CDR1 is MDHEN and CDR2 is SYDVKM.

V and J are TRBV9 and TRBJ1-2; TRBD1 matches 8 bases. The CDR3 spans 14 residues. Looked up from germline, CDR1 is SGDLS and CDR2 is YYNGEE. The ends lost 6 bases at V and 3 bases at J; junction bases unmatched: 7. The CDR3 sequence: CASTADRGYYGYTF. CDR3 nucleotides: TGTGCCAGCACGGCTGACAGGGGATACTATGGCTACACCTTC.

This clone showed up just once. Other DNA sequences of this sample code for an identical CDR3. The V gene is TRBV10-3, the J gene TRBJ1-4; the D is unclear. CDR3 size: 14 residues. Trimming took 2 bases from V and 8 from J, leaving 12 bases between them. Germline V gene lookup returns CDR1 ENHRY and CDR2 SYGVKD. CDR3 nucleotide sequence: TGTGCCATCAGTGAGGGCGGGGTCGGAGAAAAACTGTTTTTT. The encoded protein is CAISEGGVGEKLFF.

J is TRBJ2-3 and V is TRBV7-9, with 7 bases matching TRBD2. The CDR3 extends over 16 amino acids. Losses at the gene ends were 4 bases for V and 0 bases for J; bases not matched to a gene: 7. Germline V lookup: CDR1 SEHNR, CDR2 FQNEAQ (reference sequence). CDR3 nucleotides: TGTGCCAGCAGCTCGGGGACTACTGATAGCACAGATACGCAGTATTTT. The encoded protein is CASSSGTTDSTDTQYF.

This clone was counted a single time. The J gene is TRBJ1-4, the V gene TRBV7-2; TRBD1 aligns across 8 bases. V lost 5 bases, J lost 5 bases, and 7 bases stayed unmatched. The germline V gene has CDR1 SGHTA and CDR2 FQGNSA. This CDR3 is built from 15 residues. The CDR3 spells CASSPQGGPNEKLFF. The DNA of the CDR3 is TGTGCCAGCAGCCCACAGGGGGGGCCCAATGAAAAACTGTTTTTT.

The chain has TRBV7-9 and TRBJ2-7; 11 bases agree with TRBD1. J gave up 8 bases and V 5 bases, and 11 bases lay outside the gene matches. CDR1 and CDR2 (germline): SEHNR, FQNEAQ (reference sequence). This CDR3 is built from 15 residues. CDR3 coding DNA: TGTGCCAGCAGCCACTCGGACAGGGGGCCGGGAAAGCAGTACTTC. Protein sequence: CASSHSDRGPGKQYF.

This chain uses TRBV25-1 with TRBJ2-7, with 7 bases identical to TRBD1. Germline-derived CDR1 and CDR2 are MGHDK and SYGVNS. CDR3 length: 13 residues. J gave up 5 bases and V 8 bases, and 9 bases lay outside the gene matches. The CDR3 loop reads CASGDRGLNEQYF. The DNA for the CDR3 is TGTGCCAGCGGGGACAGAGGCCTCAACGAGCAGTACTTC.

The rearrangement joins TRBV7-3 to TRBJ2-3; TRBD2 agrees at 8 bases. V lost 2 bases to trimming and J lost 1 base; unmatched junction nucleotides: 5. From germline, CDR1 is SGHTA and CDR2 FQGTGA. This CDR3 contains 16 residues. The CDR3: CASSLAGGYGTDTQYF. The CDR3 DNA is TGTGCCAGCAGCTTAGCGGGAGGCTATGGCACAGATACGCAGTATTTT.

Comments on this clone: The sample carries other DNA sequences with the same CDR3. The V and J genes are TRBV2 and TRBJ1-3; D unclear. CDR1 and CDR2 (germline): SNHLY, FYNNEI. This CDR3 has 12 residues. V shed 6 bases and J shed 0 bases, with 3 bases lying between them. CDR3 amino acids: CASRGSGNTIYF. The CDR3, as DNA: TGTGCCAGCAGGGGCTCTGGAAACACCATATATTTT. Drawing the rest from reference TRBV2 and TRBJ1-3, the complete variable domain is EPEVTQTPSHQVTQMGQEVILRCVPISNHLYFYWYRQILGQKVEFLVSFYNNEISEKSEIFDDQFSVERPDGSNFTLKIRSTKLEDSAMYFCASRGSGNTIYFGEGSWLTVV.

On this clone itself: Germline and junction disagree at one end, which may indicate a read error. The chain uses TRBV13 and TRBJ1-2; 7 nucleotides line up with TRBD1. This CDR3 region has 12 residues. The germline V gene encodes CDR1 PRHDT and CDR2 FYEKMQ (reference sequence). The CDR3 spells CASSSSQGSQLF. The CDR3, as DNA: TGTGCCAGCAGCTCCTCACAGGGGAGCCAATTATTC.

The rearrangement joins TRBV5-1 to TRBJ2-2; D gene uncertain. CDR3 length: 15 amino acids. CDR1 and CDR2 (germline): SGHRS, YFSETQ. V lost 0 bases, J lost 5 bases, and 11 bases lay in between. CDR3 amino acids: CASSLVGFQTGELFF. In nucleotides, the CDR3 is TGCGCCAGCAGCTTGGTTGGGTTTCAAACCGGGGAGCTGTTTTTT.

The chain recombines TRBV28 with TRBJ2-3, with 9 bases matching TRBD2. CDR3 length: 15 amino acids. The ends lost 10 bases at V and 4 bases at J; junction bases unmatched: 12. Germline V gene sequence: CDR1 MDHEN, CDR2 SYDVKM. This CDR3 reads CATSRSGSRADTQYF. The CDR3 DNA reads TGTGCCACCTCACGTAGCGGGAGTAGGGCAGATACGCAGTATTTT.

The rearrangement uses TRBV7-2 and TRBJ2-1, with D unclear. Trimming removed 5 bases from V and 6 bases from J, with 11 bases in between. The CDR3 loop spans 13 amino acids. Germline loops: CDR1 SGHTA, CDR2 FQGNSA. CDR3 in amino acids: CASSPGRGNEQFF. The CDR3 region has the DNA TGTGCCAGCAGCCCAGGTCGTGGCAATGAGCAGTTCTTC.

About this clone: Other DNA sequences in this specimen translate into the identical CDR3. The gene calls are TRBV5-1 and TRBJ1-5; D remains unclear. V was shortened by 4 bases and J by 1 base, with 6 bases between the two germline ends. The length of the CDR3 is 13 residues. Germline V gene data show CDR1 as SGHRS and CDR2 as YFSETQ. As DNA, the CDR3 is TGCGCCAGCAGCCCCGACAGCAATCAGCCCCAGCATTTT. Amino acid sequence: CASSPDSNQPQHF.

The J gene is TRBJ2-7, the V gene TRBV10-3; maybe TRBD1 (7 bases). V was shortened by 11 bases and J by 6 bases, with 20 bases between the two germline ends. Germline V lookup: CDR1 ENHRY, CDR2 SYGVKD. This CDR3 comprises 13 residues. The CDR3 DNA follows: TGTGCCGCCCGACAGGGATTCGGGGGCGAGCAGTACTTC. Amino acid sequence: CAARQGFGGEQYF.